This entry concerns a single TCR beta chain. The source of the sample is a study of patients and donors after allogeneic stem cell transplantation. In TCRdb, the RT-PCR reads were re-called with MiXCR into one record per CDR3 protein. This repertoire shows about 150,000 distinct CDR3 sequences, approximately 25% found once; its top ten account for about 24%. With 2 bases clipped from V and 2 bases from J, the junction kept 6 bases outside the gene matches. CDR1 and CDR2 (germline): SQVTM, ANQGSEA. This CDR3 region has 15 residues. The chain recombines TRBV29-1 with TRBJ1-2, with 9 positions matching TRBD1. The specimen was blood, either unsorted or a sorted T cell fraction (not recorded which). This sequence was found in a human donor who was either an allogeneic HSCT recipient or a stem cell or donor lymphocyte infusion donor (not recorded which). It is not recorded whose cells these are; they may come from a transplant donor. The CDR3 loop reads CSVETSGTGNYGYTF. DNA for the CDR3: TGCAGCGTTGAAACTTCCGGGACAGGGAACTATGGCTACACCTTC. The entire variable domain, with the rest obtained from reference TRBV29-1 and TRBJ1-2, is as follows: SAVISQKPSRDICQRGTSLTIQCQVDSQVTMMFWYRQQPGQSLTLIATANQGSEATYESGFVIDKFPISRPNLTFSTLTVSNMSPEDSSIYLCSVETSGTGNYGYTFGSGTRLTVV.